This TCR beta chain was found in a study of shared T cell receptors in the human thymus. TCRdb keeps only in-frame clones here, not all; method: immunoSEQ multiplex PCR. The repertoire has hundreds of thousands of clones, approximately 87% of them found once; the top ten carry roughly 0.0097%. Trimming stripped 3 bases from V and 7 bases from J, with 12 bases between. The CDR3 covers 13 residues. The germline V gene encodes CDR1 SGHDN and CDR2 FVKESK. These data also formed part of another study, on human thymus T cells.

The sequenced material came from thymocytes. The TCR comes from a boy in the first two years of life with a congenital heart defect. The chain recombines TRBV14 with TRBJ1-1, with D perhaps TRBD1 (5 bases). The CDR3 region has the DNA TGTGCCAGCAGCCATCCGGGCAGGGTTGAAGCTTTCTTT. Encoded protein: CASSHPGRVEAFF.